This T cell receptor beta chain was retrieved from a study of blood T cell repertoires in COVID-19. Trimming pared 5 bases from V and 10 bases from J, leaving 20 bases between. The CDR3 loop spans 14 amino acids. Germline loops: CDR1 SGHTA, CDR2 FQGNSA. Clones were read by immunoSEQ multiplex PCR, and TCRdb kept only the in-frame ones, dropping some. Here the sample spans 99,000 or so clones, around 84% being singletons. The rearrangement uses TRBV7-2 and TRBJ1-1; D not certain. Sequencing was performed on peripheral blood. This receptor was identified in a woman aged 60-75 years in a cohort sampled during active or convalescent COVID-19. The CDR3 bases are TGTGCCAGCAGCCTAGGTGGGAGGGCGGTCGGAGCTTTCTTT. Amino acid sequence: CASSLGGRAVGAFF.